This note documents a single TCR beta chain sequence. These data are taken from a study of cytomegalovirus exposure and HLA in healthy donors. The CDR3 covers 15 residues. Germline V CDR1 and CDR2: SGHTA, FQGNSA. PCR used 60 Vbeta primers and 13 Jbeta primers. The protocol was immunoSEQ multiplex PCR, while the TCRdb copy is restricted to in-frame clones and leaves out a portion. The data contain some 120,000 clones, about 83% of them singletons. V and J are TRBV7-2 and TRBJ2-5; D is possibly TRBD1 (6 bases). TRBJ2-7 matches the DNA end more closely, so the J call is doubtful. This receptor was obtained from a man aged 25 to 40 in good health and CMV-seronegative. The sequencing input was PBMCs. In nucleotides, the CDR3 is TGTGCCAGCAGCTTAGACCGGACAGTTGTCTACGAGCAGTACTTC. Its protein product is CASSLDRTVVYEQYF.